These T cell receptor beta chains were read from a single sample in a study of OX40 agonist ivuxolimab in advanced cancers. Data came from immunoSEQ multiplex PCR; TCRdb stores just in-frame clones and leaves some out. The data contain fewer than 30,000 clones, about 90% of them seen just once; the ten biggest clones take up roughly 19%. The source was CD4+ or CD8+ T cells sorted from blood, collected in a trial of the OX40 agonist ivuxolimab. These receptors originate from an adult with an advanced solid tumor such as melanoma, head and neck, liver or kidney cancer. Both conserved end residues are part of each CDR3.

v_call,j_call,cdr3_aa
TRBV5-8,TRBJ1-5,CASSLWTYYSNQPQHF
TRBV12-2,TRBJ1-1,CASRSAVKKGARVMGTEAFF
TRBV19,TRBJ2-1,CASGLWGDYNEQFF
TRBV4-1,TRBJ2-7,CASSQDGTGAYEQYF
TRBV28,TRBJ2-4,CATSWGFEDIQYF
TRBV19,TRBJ1-3,CASSLGPYSGNTIYF
TRBV10-3,TRBJ1-2,CAISESTGGRGYTF
TRBV7-8,TRBJ2-7,CASATGLVDEQYF
TRBV6-1,TRBJ2-3,CASSENRGEDTQYF
TRBV11-2,TRBJ2-2,CASPGQVNTGELFF
TRBV11-2,TRBJ2-3,CASSLGLDLTDTQYF
TRBV4-2,TRBJ1-1,CASSQLNGVNTEAFF
TRBV7-2,TRBJ2-5,CASSTGALAPGQETQYF
TRBV21-1,TRBJ1-2,CAIHKGESNYGYTF
TRBV2,TRBJ2-7,CASEQGSYEQYF
TRBV6-6,TRBJ2-7,CASSPQTDTDEQYF
TRBV5-8,TRBJ1-1,CASSFVLNTEAFF
TRBV11-2,TRBJ2-1,CASSLGTPQFF
TRBV27,TRBJ2-7,CASSFEGSSYEQYF
TRBV2,TRBJ2-1,CASSDFMAGGHYNEQFF
TRBV30,TRBJ2-2,CAWSPGNMAGELFF
TRBV5-8,TRBJ2-5,CASSLDYLQETQYF
TRBV5-8,TRBJ1-5,CASSLVRLGNQPQHF
TRBV7-9,TRBJ1-2,CASSAIIPGGGYTF
TRBV5-1,TRBJ1-1,CASRKNTEAFF
TRBV7-6,TRBJ1-4,CASSATGAVNEKLFF
TRBV13,TRBJ2-3,CASSLGLSTDTQYF
TRBV11-2,TRBJ1-1,CASSLPGQAEAFF
TRBV5-1,TRBJ1-1,CASSLEQMNTEAFF
TRBV10-2,TRBJ2-1,CASSELVSEQFF
TRBV5-6,TRBJ2-7,CASSLAGGSSYEQYF
TRBV7-9,TRBJ2-5,CASSAGGVFEETQYF
TRBV6-5,TRBJ2-7,CASSPAAGTSEQYF
TRBV6-6,TRBJ1-5,CASSSGYSNQPQHF
TRBV27,TRBJ2-7,CASSFSSGSYEQYF
TRBV19,TRBJ2-7,CASSIGAGATYEQYF
TRBV27,TRBJ2-7,CASRDRGPGYEQYF
TRBV9,TRBJ1-3,CASSPHRGQANTIYF
TRBV6-1,TRBJ1-4,CASSDAPPGGIDEKLFF
TRBV7-9,TRBJ2-7,CASSPRGDYEQYF
TRBV11-2,TRBJ2-3,CASSSGQSTDTQYF
TRBV4-1,TRBJ2-1,CASSQEDRGRDEQFF
TRBV14,TRBJ2-1,CASSAGLEQFF
TRBV5-1,TRBJ1-1,CASSSADSYEAFF
TRBV7-3,TRBJ2-1,CASSPEGLYNEQFF
TRBV6-6,TRBJ2-7,CASSLTSGVGEQYF
TRBV5-2,TRBJ2-7,CASSSGQGVSKQYF
TRBV6-1,TRBJ1-3,CASRTAWEAGNTIYF
TRBV14,TRBJ2-7,CASSQGGQSYEQYF
TRBV19,TRBJ2-6,CASSPGASGANVLTF